This note documents a single TCR beta chain sequence. These data are taken from a study of T cells in Graves' hyperthyroidism and ophthalmopathy. RNA transcripts provided the source from which TCR beta CDR3 regions were amplified. In the first-round RT-PCR of the TCR CDR3, the HTBI primer set was used. Using its own MiXCR run on the multiplex PCR reads, TCRdb lists one record per CDR3 protein. The sample holds around 700,000 distinct CDR3 sequences; around 20% are singletons and the top ten take over 15%. The V gene end was trimmed by 4 bases and the J gene end by 3 bases; junction bases not matched to a gene: 6. Germline V CDR1 and CDR2: SGHRS, YFSETQ. This CDR3 has 16 residues.

The clonotype was recovered from a woman in her forties or fifties with Graves' hyperthyroidism that later progressed to Graves' ophthalmopathy. This chain connects TRBV5-1 to TRBJ2-4; 11 bases agree with TRBD1. Sample: blood. The CDR3 DNA reads TGCGCCAGCAGCCCGGGACAGGGGGAAGGCAAAAACATTCAGTACTTC. Translation: CASSPGQGEGKNIQYF.